The 23 T cell receptor beta chains listed next were all sequenced from one sample in a study of shared clonotypes between healthy human individuals. This table comes from immunoSEQ multiplex PCR, and its TCRdb copy is limited to in-frame clones, with some not included. The data contain over a million clones, 78% of them singletons. The sequencing sample was made of memory CD4+ T cells from PBMCs. Described subset: CD45RA-negative fraction. Every receptor here comes from a man younger than 35 in good health. Some clones in this sample may be carry-over from other donors' samples.

This chain connects TRBV7-6 to TRBJ1-1; 8 bases agree with TRBD1. This CDR3 has 15 residues. Losses at the gene ends were 2 bases for V and 8 bases for J; bases not matched to a gene: 10. CDR1 is SGHVS, CDR2 FNYEAQ, per germline. CDR3 in amino acids: CASSLKVGRGQEAFF. The CDR3 DNA is TGTGCCAGCAGCTTAAAGGTGGGCAGGGGGCAAGAAGCTTTCTTT.

Points on this clone: Additional DNA sequences in this sample encode the identical CDR3. The rearrangement uses TRBV28 and TRBJ1-2, with D uncertain. CDR3 length equals 11 residues. V gave up 2 bases and J gave up 4 bases, with 2 bases separating them. From germline, CDR1 is MDHEN and CDR2 SYDVKM. The CDR3 loop is CASSLTYGYTF. The CDR3 DNA sequence: TGTGCCAGCAGTTTAACCTATGGCTACACCTTC.

This clone was recorded many times. This chain joins TRBV7-9 and TRBJ2-3; perhaps TRBD1 as D (6 bases). V was pared by 2 bases and J by 6 bases, with 15 bases between. The CDR3 covers 15 residues. CDR1 is SEHNR, CDR2 FQNEAQ, per germline (reference sequence). The CDR3 loop is CASSLKAGVRDTQYF. The CDR3 DNA sequence: TGTGCCAGCAGCTTAAAAGCAGGGGTCCGTGATACGCAGTATTTT.

This clone has just a few counts. A clone one base away is much larger, so this may be a read error. This sample includes further DNA sequences coding for the same CDR3. CDR3 DNA sequence: TGTGCCAGCAGCGGACAGGGGAACACTGAAGCTTTCTTT. Translated, it gives CASSGQGNTEAFF. The chain links TRBV2 to TRBJ1-1; 8 bases are a match to TRBD1. The V segment lost 6 bases and the J segment 1 base; nucleotides outside the gene matches: 1. This CDR3 comprises 13 residues. Per germline, CDR1 SNHLY and CDR2 FYNNEI.

The chain couples TRBV18 to TRBJ2-7, with 9 bases that match TRBD2. The CDR3 has 15 amino acids. J gave up 1 base and V 3 bases, and 4 bases lay outside the gene matches. The V gene's germline CDR1 is KGHSH and CDR2 LQKENI. For the CDR3, the DNA is TGTGCCAGCTCACCCGGGACTAGCTCGTCCTACGAGCAGTACTTC. The encoded protein is CASSPGTSSSYEQYF.

The chain combines TRBV5-1 with TRBJ2-2; 12 bases line up with TRBD2. V lost 5 bases to trimming and J lost 7 bases; unmatched junction nucleotides: 3. Germline CDR1 SGHRS, CDR2 YFSETQ. The CDR3 totals 14 residues. CDR3 sequence (DNA): TGCGCCAGCAGGGGACTAGCGGGCCTCGGGGAGCTGTTTTTT. Translation gives CASRGLAGLGELFF.

Comments on this clone: The sample contains more than one DNA sequence encoding this CDR3. The chain employs TRBV4-1 and TRBJ1-1; D possibly corresponds to TRBD1 (5 bases). The germline gives CDR1 MGHRA, CDR2 YSYEKL. The length of the CDR3 is 14 residues. The germline V and J ends were trimmed by 4 bases and 1 base, with 10 bases remaining between them. CDR3 sequence (DNA): TGCGCCAGCAGCCCCCGGCAGGGGAACACTGAAGCTTTCTTT. It specifies CASSPRQGNTEAFF.

Note on this clone: A much larger clonotype is one base distant, so this may be a read error. The rearrangement joins TRBV11-3 to TRBJ2-1; 7 nucleotides align to TRBD2. The V gene end was trimmed by 4 bases and the J gene end by 7 bases; junction bases not matched to a gene: 1. The CDR3 covers 12 residues. Germline CDR1 and CDR2: SGHNT and YENEEA. The CDR3 nucleotides are TGTGCCAGCAGCTGGGGAGGGAATGAGCAGTTCTTC. This gives the protein CASSWGGNEQFF.

This chain links TRBV18 with TRBJ2-5; 9 nucleotides agree with TRBD2. The J call may be faulty, since TRBJ2-7 better matches the DNA end. The CDR3 runs to 16 residues. Germline lookup yields CDR1 KGHSH and CDR2 LQKENI. The CDR3 here is CASSPSGAGGAYEQYF. The CDR3 coding sequence is TGTGCCAGCTCACCGAGTGGAGCGGGAGGTGCCTACGAGCAGTACTTC.

This clone has only one observation. The chain has TRBV7-8 and TRBJ2-7; D is perhaps TRBD1 (5 bases). V lost 3 bases and J lost 6, with 12 bases in between. Germline V lookup: CDR1 SGHVS, CDR2 FQNEAQ. CDR3 length: 13 amino acids. In DNA, the CDR3 is TGTGCCAGCAGCTTCGGGTCAAGGGGCGAGCAGTACTTC. Translating it yields CASSFGSRGEQYF.

This clone was observed a few times. The genes are TRBV28 and TRBJ1-5, with TRBD1 as a possible D gene (5 bases). CDR1 is MDHEN and CDR2 is SYDVKM in the germline V gene. CDR3 length equals 13 residues. Trimming shortened V by 6 bases and J by 7 bases, and 13 bases separated the two germline ends. CDR3 nucleotide sequence: TGTGCCAGCAGACTGGGGGTATACCAGCCCCAGCATTTT. This translates into CASRLGVYQPQHF.

The chain combines TRBV5-4 with TRBJ1-4; D not certain. The CDR3 has 15 amino acids. V was clipped by 1 base and J by 4 bases, with 11 bases between them. Germline CDR1 is SGHNT and CDR2 is YYREEE (reference sequence). For the CDR3, the DNA is TGTGCCAGCAGCTTGAAAACCCAGGTTAATGAAAAACTGTTTTTT. This sequence encodes CASSLKTQVNEKLFF.

The V and J genes are TRBV6-1 and TRBJ1-1; D call uncertain. Germline V lookup: CDR1 MNHNS, CDR2 SASEGT. This CDR3 is built from 14 residues. V lost 2 bases to trimming and J lost 0 bases, with 7 bases between them. The CDR3 region has the DNA TGTGCCAGCAGTGAACTCAGGATGAACACTGAAGCTTTCTTT. It is translated as CASSELRMNTEAFF.

The V gene is TRBV28, the J gene TRBJ2-1; tentatively, D is TRBD2 (6 bases). The V end was cut by 5 bases, the J end by 7 bases, with 15 bases between. The V gene's germline CDR1 is MDHEN and CDR2 SYDVKM. The CDR3 sequence is 14 residues long. The DNA for the CDR3 is TGTGCCAGCAGTCGCGCCCCTAGCGAGAATGAGCAGTTCTTC. It is translated as CASSRAPSENEQFF.

The rearrangement uses TRBV28 and TRBJ2-7, with TRBD2 identical over 10 bases. The trim removed 3 bases at V and 6 bases at J, leaving 11 bases unmatched. Germline V gene data show CDR1 as MDHEN and CDR2 as SYDVKM. The CDR3 runs 16 residues. CDR3 in DNA: TGTGCCAGCAGTTTGCGGGGACTAGCGATCCTACCCGAGCAGTACTTC. Its protein is CASSLRGLAILPEQYF.

This clone was counted once. The rearrangement uses TRBV10-3 and TRBJ1-1; perhaps TRBD1 as D (5 bases). The CDR3 contains 14 residues. Trimming took off 6 bases at V and 1 base at J, with 12 bases between the two ends. Looked up from germline, CDR1 is ENHRY and CDR2 is SYGVKD. CDR3 nucleotide sequence: TGTGCCATCAGGCTACAGGTATCGAACACTGAAGCTTTCTTT. Translation: CAIRLQVSNTEAFF.

The genes are TRBV21-1 and TRBJ2-7; TRBD2 is the table's D call and was not checked against the DNA. TRBV21-1 represents a pseudogene. This CDR3 is built from 16 residues. The CDR3 region has the DNA TGTGCCAGCAGCAAAACTTCGGGAGGGCTGGGGGCCGAGCAGTACTTC. As protein: CASSKTSGGLGAEQYF.

The J gene is TRBJ2-1, the V gene TRBV5-6; 8 nucleotides align to TRBD2. CDR1 is SGHDT and CDR2 is YYEEEE in the germline V gene. V gave up 2 bases and J gave up 4 bases; unmatched junction bases: 8. CDR3 length: 16 amino acids. The CDR3 coding sequence is TGTGCCAGCAGCTTCCTCGGAACTAGCGGTTACAATGAGCAGTTCTTC. This translates into CASSFLGTSGYNEQFF.

J is TRBJ1-1 and V is TRBV19; 9 bases are shared with TRBD1. V lost 5 bases, J lost 7 bases, and 5 bases stayed unmatched. This CDR3 region has 13 residues. Germline V gene sequence: CDR1 LNHDA, CDR2 SQIVND (reference sequence). CDR3 region: CASSPRQGVEAFF. As DNA, the CDR3 is TGTGCCAGTAGTCCACGACAGGGGGTTGAAGCTTTCTTT.

The chain has TRBV6-1 and TRBJ2-7; TRBD2 matches 7 bases. Losses at the gene ends were 0 bases for V and 3 bases for J; bases not matched to a gene: 8. Germline assignment: CDR1 MNHNS and CDR2 SASEGT. The CDR3 consists of 16 residues. CDR3 sequence reads: CASSEAPGRAGYEQYF. The CDR3, as DNA: TGTGCCAGCAGTGAAGCCCCGGGGAGGGCCGGCTACGAGCAGTACTTC.

The V call is TRBV5-4, the J call TRBJ2-7; 12 bases align to TRBD2. V shed 4 bases, J shed 8 bases, and the junction held 10 bases outside the gene matches. From germline, CDR1 is SGHNT and CDR2 YYREEE (reference sequence). The CDR3 is 15 amino acids. The CDR3 region is CASSEGTSGLEQQYF. CDR3 coding DNA: TGTGCCAGCAGCGAAGGGACTAGCGGGCTTGAGCAGCAGTACTTC.

This clone was recorded many times. The chain is built from TRBV7-2 and TRBJ1-1; maybe TRBD1 (6 bases). This CDR3 contains 15 residues. Germline-derived CDR1 and CDR2 are SGHTA and FQGNSA. V lost 5 bases and J 5 bases, leaving 18 bases between the germline ends. The CDR3 sequence is CASSPRQVVRTEAFF. The CDR3 DNA reads as TGTGCCAGCAGCCCCCGACAGGTTGTGAGGACTGAAGCTTTCTTT.

This chain links TRBV15 with TRBJ1-5; D unresolved. The CDR3 length is 13 residues. V lost 6 bases and J 6 bases, leaving 12 bases between the germline ends. Germline-derived CDR1 and CDR2 are LNHNV and YYDKDF (reference sequence). The CDR3 DNA sequence: TGTGCCACCAGACGAGGGAAGGGTCAGCCCCAGCATTTT. It is translated as CATRRGKGQPQHF.